This T cell receptor beta chain came from a study of radiation and T cells in renal cell carcinoma. Study-level points and caveats: In blood, top tumor clones expanded by 2 weeks, shrinking by 4.

This CDR3 region has 15 residues. The germline CDR1 and CDR2 sequences are LGHNA and YSLEER. The trim removed 3 bases at V and 4 bases at J, leaving 6 bases unmatched. Generated by immunoSEQ multiplex PCR, the TCRdb table keeps only in-frame clones and is missing some. This sample has approximately 90,000 clones, with approximately 86% found just once. Indicated time point: blood 4 weeks post-SBRT, at nephrectomy. The treatment denotes: 15 Gy SBRT to primary tumor, nephrectomy 4 weeks later. As concerns this clone: No antigen is known for it.

This sample comprised blood, obtained from a patient whose treatment included radiotherapy and nephrectomy. V and J are TRBV4-3 and TRBJ1-5, with 7 bases aligning to TRBD1. This clonotype was sampled from a man in his fifties or sixties with renal cell carcinoma. The CDR3 DNA follows: TGCGCCAGCAGCCAGAGCGGGACAGCTAATCAGCCCCAGCATTTT. Translation: CASSQSGTANQPQHF.